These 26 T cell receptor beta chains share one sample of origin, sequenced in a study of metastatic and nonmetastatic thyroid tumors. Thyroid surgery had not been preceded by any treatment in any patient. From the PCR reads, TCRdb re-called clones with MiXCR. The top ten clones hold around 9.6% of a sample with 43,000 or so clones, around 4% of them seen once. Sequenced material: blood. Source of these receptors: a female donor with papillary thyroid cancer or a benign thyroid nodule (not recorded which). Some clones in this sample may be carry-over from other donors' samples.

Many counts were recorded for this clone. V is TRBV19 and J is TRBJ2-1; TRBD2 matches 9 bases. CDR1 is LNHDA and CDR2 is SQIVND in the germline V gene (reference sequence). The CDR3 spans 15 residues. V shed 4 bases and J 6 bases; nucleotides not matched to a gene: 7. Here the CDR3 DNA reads TGTGCCAGTAGTACCCGGGGACTAGCTAGCAATGAGCAGTTCTTC. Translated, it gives CASSTRGLASNEQFF.

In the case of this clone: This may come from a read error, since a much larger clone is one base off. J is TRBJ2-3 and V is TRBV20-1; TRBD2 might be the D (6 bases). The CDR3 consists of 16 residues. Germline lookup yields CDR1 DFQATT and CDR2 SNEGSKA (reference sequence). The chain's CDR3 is CSSRNSGGIGTDTQYF. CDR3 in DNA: TGCAGTTCTAGAAATAGCGGCGGGATAGGCACAGATACGCAGTATTTT.

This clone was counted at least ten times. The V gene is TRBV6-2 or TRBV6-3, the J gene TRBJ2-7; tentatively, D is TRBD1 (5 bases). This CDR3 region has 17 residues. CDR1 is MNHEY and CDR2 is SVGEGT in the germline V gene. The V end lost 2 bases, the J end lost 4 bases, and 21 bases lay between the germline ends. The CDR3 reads CASSYKAQVRVVYEQYF. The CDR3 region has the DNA TGTGCCAGCAGTTACAAAGCGCAGGTCAGGGTGGTTTACGAGCAGTACTTC.

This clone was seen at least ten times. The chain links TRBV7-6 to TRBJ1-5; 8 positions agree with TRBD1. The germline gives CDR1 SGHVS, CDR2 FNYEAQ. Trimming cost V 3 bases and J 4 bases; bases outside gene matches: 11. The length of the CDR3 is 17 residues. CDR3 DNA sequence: TGTGCCAGCAGCTTCCGACCCCGGGACAGGAAAAATCAGCCCCAGCATTTT. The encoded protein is CASSFRPRDRKNQPQHF.

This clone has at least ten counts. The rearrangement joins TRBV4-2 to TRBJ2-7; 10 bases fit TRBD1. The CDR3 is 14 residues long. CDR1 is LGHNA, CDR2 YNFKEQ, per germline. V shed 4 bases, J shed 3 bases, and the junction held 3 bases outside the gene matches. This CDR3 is CASSPGTGDYEQYF. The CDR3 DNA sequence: TGTGCCAGCAGCCCCGGGACAGGGGACTACGAGCAGTACTTC.

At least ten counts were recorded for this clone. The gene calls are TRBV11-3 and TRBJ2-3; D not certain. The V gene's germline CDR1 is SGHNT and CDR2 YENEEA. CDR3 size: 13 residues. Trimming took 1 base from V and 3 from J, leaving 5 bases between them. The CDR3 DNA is TGTGCCAGCAGCTTAGGGAGAACAGATACGCAGTATTTT. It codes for CASSLGRTDTQYF.

The CDR3 is CASSPGTSKDNEQFF. In nucleotides, the CDR3 is TGTGCCAGCAGCCCCGGGACTAGTAAAGACAATGAGCAGTTCTTC. The chain couples TRBV3-1 to TRBJ2-1; 8 bases map to TRBD2. The CDR3 covers 15 residues. Losses at the gene ends were 4 bases for V and 5 bases for J; bases not matched to a gene: 7. The germline V gene encodes CDR1 LGHDT and CDR2 YNNKEL (reference sequence).

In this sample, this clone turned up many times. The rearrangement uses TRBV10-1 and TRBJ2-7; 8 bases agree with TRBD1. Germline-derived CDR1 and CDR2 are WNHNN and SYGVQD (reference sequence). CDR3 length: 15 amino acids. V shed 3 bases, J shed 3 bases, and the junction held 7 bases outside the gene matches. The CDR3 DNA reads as TGCGCCAGCAGTGATACGGGGACAGGATTCTACGAGCAGTACTTC. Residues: CASSDTGTGFYEQYF.

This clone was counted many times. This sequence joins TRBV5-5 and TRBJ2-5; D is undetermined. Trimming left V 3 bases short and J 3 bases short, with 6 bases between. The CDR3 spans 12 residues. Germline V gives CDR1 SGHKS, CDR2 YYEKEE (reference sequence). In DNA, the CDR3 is TGTGCCAGCAGCTATTTTGAAGAGACCCAGTACTTC. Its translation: CASSYFEETQYF. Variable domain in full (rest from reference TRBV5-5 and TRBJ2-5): DAGVTQSPTHLIKTRGQQVTLRCSPISGHKSVSWYQQVLGQGPQFIFQYYEKEERGRGNFPDRFSARQFPNYSSELNVNALLLGDSALYLCASSYFEETQYFGPGTRLLVL.

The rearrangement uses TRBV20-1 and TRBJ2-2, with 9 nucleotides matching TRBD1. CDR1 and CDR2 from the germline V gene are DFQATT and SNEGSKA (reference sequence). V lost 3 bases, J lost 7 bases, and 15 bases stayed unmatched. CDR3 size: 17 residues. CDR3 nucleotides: TGCAGTGCTAGGGATCGTGGACAGGGGCGTCTGTTCGGGGAGCTGTTTTTT. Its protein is CSARDRGQGRLFGELFF.

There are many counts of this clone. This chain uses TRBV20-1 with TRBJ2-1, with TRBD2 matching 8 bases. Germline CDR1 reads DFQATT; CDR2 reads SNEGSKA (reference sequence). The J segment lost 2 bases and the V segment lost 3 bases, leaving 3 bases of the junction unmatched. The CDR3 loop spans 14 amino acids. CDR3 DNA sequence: TGCAGTGCTAGCGGGAGGGCCGCCTACAATGAGCAGTTCTTC. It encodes CSASGRAAYNEQFF.

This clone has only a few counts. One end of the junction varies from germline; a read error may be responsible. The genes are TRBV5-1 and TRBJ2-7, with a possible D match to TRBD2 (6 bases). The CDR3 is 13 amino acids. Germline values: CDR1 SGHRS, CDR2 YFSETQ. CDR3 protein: CASSLFGSNDQYF. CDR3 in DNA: TGCGCCAGCAGCTTGTTCGGGAGCAACGATCAGTACTTC.

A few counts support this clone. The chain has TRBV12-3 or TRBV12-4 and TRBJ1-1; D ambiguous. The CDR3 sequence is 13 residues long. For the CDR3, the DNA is TGTGCTAACAGTTTAAAGGTAAACACTGAAGCTTTCTTT. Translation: CANSLKVNTEAFF.

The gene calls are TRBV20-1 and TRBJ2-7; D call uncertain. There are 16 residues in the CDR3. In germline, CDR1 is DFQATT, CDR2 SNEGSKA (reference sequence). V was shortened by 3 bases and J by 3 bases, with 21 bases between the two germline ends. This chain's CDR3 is CSASPHYRYGRYEQYF. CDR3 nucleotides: TGCAGTGCTAGCCCCCACTATAGATATGGCCGCTACGAGCAGTACTTC.

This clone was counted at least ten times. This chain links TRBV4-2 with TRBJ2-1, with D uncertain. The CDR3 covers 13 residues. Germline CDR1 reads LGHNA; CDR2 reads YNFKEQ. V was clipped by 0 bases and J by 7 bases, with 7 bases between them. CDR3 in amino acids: CASSQETGNEQFF. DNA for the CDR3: TGTGCCAGCAGCCAAGAAACCGGGAATGAGCAGTTCTTC.

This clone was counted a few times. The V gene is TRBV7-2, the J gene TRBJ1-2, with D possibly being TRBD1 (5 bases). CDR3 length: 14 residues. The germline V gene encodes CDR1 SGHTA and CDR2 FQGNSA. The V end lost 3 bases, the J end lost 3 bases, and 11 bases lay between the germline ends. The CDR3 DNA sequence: TGTGCCAGCAGCTTTGGCATCAGGGACTATGGCTACACCTTC. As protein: CASSFGIRDYGYTF.

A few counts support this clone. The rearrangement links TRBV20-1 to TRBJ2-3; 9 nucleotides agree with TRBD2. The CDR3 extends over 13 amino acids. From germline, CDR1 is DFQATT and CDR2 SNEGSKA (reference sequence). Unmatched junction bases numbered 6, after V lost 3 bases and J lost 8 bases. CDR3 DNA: TGCAGTGCTAGGGCTAGCGGGACACTTACGCAGTATTTT. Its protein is CSARASGTLTQYF.

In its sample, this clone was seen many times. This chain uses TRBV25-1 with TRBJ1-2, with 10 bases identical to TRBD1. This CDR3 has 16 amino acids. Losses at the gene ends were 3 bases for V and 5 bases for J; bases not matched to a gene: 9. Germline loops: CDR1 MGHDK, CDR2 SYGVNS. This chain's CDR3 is CASSDPRGTGEYGYTF. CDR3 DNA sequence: TGTGCCAGCAGTGACCCCCGAGGGACAGGGGAATATGGCTACACCTTC.

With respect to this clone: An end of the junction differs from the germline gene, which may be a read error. The CDR3 protein is CACSFGTPTDSYTF. Here the CDR3 DNA reads TGTGCCTGCAGTTTCGGCACCCCGACGGATAGCTACACCTTC. This chain links TRBV6-5 with TRBJ1-2, with D uncertain. Germline V gene data show CDR1 as MNHEY and CDR2 as SVGAGI. The CDR3 totals 14 residues.

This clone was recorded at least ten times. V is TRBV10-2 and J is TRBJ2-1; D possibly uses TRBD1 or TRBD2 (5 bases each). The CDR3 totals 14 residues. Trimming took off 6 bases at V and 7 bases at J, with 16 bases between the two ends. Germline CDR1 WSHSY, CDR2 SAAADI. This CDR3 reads CASSDGRDVNEQFF. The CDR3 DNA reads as TGCGCCAGCAGCGACGGCCGGGACGTAAATGAGCAGTTCTTC.

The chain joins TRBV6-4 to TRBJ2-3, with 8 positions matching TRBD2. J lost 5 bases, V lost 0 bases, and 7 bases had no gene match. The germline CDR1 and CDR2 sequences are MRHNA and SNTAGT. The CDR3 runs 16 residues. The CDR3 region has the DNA TGTGCCAGCAGTGACTCGGCGGGAGGTCTGCAAGATACGCAGTATTTT. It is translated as CASSDSAGGLQDTQYF.

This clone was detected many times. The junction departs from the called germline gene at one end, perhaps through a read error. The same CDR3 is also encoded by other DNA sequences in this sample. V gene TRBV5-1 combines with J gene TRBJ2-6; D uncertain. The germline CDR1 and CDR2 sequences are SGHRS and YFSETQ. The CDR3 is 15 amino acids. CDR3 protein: CASRRRVSGANVLTF. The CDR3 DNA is TGCGCCAGCAGGAGGCGAGTCTCTGGAGCCAACGTCCTGACTTTC.

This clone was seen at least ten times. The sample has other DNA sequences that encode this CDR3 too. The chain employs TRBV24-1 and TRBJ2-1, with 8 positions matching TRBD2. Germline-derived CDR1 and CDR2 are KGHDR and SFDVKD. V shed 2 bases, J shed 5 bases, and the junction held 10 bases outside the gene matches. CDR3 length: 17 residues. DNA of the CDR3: TGTGCCACCAGTGATTCACGGGGGGGAGTGGGAAACAATGAGCAGTTCTTC. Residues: CATSDSRGGVGNNEQFF.

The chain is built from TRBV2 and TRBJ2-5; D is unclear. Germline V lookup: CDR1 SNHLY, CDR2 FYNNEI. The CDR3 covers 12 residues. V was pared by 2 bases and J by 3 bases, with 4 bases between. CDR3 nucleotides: TGTGCCAGCAGTGAATTCGAAGAGACCCAGTACTTC. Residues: CASSEFEETQYF.

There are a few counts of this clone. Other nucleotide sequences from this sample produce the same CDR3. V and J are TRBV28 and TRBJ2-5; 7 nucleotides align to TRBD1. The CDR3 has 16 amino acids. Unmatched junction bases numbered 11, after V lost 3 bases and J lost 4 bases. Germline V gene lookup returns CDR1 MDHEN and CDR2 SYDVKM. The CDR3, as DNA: TGTGCCAGCAGTTTGGAAGTAGCAGGGGGTCGAGAGACCCAGTACTTC. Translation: CASSLEVAGGRETQYF.

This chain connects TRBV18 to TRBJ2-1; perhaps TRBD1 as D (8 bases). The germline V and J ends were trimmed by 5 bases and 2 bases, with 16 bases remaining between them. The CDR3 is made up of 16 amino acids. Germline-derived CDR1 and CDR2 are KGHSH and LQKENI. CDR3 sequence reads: CASSGQGGWTYNEQFF. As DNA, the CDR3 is TGTGCCAGCTCAGGACAGGGAGGGTGGACCTACAATGAGCAGTTCTTC.